The rows below give T cell receptor beta chains drawn from one sample of a study of cytomegalovirus exposure and HLA in healthy donors. Produced via immunoSEQ multiplex PCR; TCRdb's table is partial and in-frame only. The sample has 200,000 to 250,000 clones; around 81% are singletons. Sequenced: PBMCs. The receptors come from an older woman in good health and CMV-seropositive. The CDR3 runs from the conserved cysteine through the conserved F or W. The D gene is left open where the match is weak. Part of the rows lack a size; the others show once, few, many or a class for expanded clones.

v_call,clone_size,j_call,d_call,cdr3_aa,cdr3_nt
TRBV5-1,.,TRBJ2-5,TRBD2,CASSLVPREGLYGRPETQYF,TGCGCCAGCAGCTTGGTGCCGCGGGAGGGCCTATACGGTCGGCCGGAGACCCAGTACTTC
TRBV5-1,.,TRBJ1-1,TRBD1,CASSFVGTAEAFF,TGCGCCAGCAGCTTTGTGGGGACAGCAGAAGCTTTCTTT
TRBV11-3,.,TRBJ2-3,TRBD2,CASSQGLAGADTQYF,TGTGCCAGCAGCCAAGGGCTAGCGGGAGCCGATACGCAGTATTTT
TRBV18,.,TRBJ2-7,.,CASSWQGSYEQYF,TGTGCCAGCTCATGGCAGGGGTCCTACGAGCAGTACTTC
TRBV10-1,.,TRBJ2-7,TRBD1,CASSAWTGGEQYF,TGCGCCAGCAGTGCCTGGACAGGGGGCGAGCAGTACTTC
TRBV19,.,TRBJ2-1,.,CASSINPGDNEQFF,TGTGCCAGTAGTATTAATCCGGGAGATAATGAGCAGTTCTTC
TRBV29-1,.,TRBJ2-7,.,CSAGLADEQYF,TGCAGCGCCGGCCTAGCCGACGAGCAGTACTTC
TRBV9,.,TRBJ2-2,TRBD1,CASSSRRQGSRELFF,TGTGCCAGCAGCTCCCGAAGACAGGGGAGCCGGGAGCTGTTTTTT
TRBV7-9,.,TRBJ1-1,TRBD1,CASSPGGMNTEAFF,TGTGCCAGCAGCCCAGGGGGAATGAACACTGAAGCTTTCTTT
TRBV12-2,.,TRBJ2-5,.,CASHNRGETQYF,TGTGCAAGTCACAACAGGGGAGAGACCCAGTACTTC
TRBV5-5,.,TRBJ2-2,.,CASSSPYRVTGELFF,TGTGCCAGCAGCTCACCTTACAGGGTAACCGGGGAGCTGTTTTTT
TRBV11-2,.,TRBJ2-1,.,CASSFGVAVYNEQFF,TGTGCCAGCAGCTTTGGAGTAGCGGTCTACAATGAGCAGTTCTTC
TRBV25-1,few,TRBJ1-1,TRBD1,CASSESGTGLWNTEAFF,TGTGCCAGCAGTGAATCCGGGACAGGGCTTTGGAACACTGAAGCTTTCTTT
TRBV9,.,TRBJ2-1,TRBD2,CASSALEREPYNEQFF,TGTGCCAGCAGCGCGCTAGAGCGGGAGCCCTACAATGAGCAGTTCTTC
TRBV7-2,.,TRBJ2-3,TRBD1,CASSLGQGADTQYF,TGTGCCAGCAGCTTAGGACAGGGGGCAGATACGCAGTATTTT
TRBV11-3,.,TRBJ2-2,.,CASSPGKGTGELFF,TGTGCCAGCAGCCCAGGGAAGGGCACCGGGGAGCTGTTTTTT
TRBV28,.,TRBJ1-5,.,CASSYPAGLQPQHF,TGTGCCAGCAGCTACCCCGCGGGGCTTCAGCCCCAGCATTTT
TRBV10-3,.,TRBJ2-7,.,CAISEVRRSSYEQYF,TGTGCCATCAGTGAGGTGAGGAGGAGCTCCTACGAGCAGTACTTC
TRBV9,.,TRBJ2-1,TRBD1,CASSASGGAGNEQFF,TGTGCCAGCAGCGCCTCAGGGGGCGCTGGCAATGAGCAGTTCTTC
TRBV28,.,TRBJ1-4,.,CASSFNRVGATNEKLFF,TGTGCCAGCAGTTTTAACAGGGTGGGGGCAACTAATGAAAAACTGTTTTTT
TRBV11-2,.,TRBJ2-2,TRBD2,CASSLAGGTGELFF,TGTGCCAGCAGCTTAGCGGGAGGCACCGGGGAGCTGTTTTTT
TRBV5-1,.,TRBJ2-2,TRBD1,CASSLGDRGAGELFF,TGCGCCAGCAGCTTGGGGGACAGGGGGGCCGGGGAGCTGTTTTTT
TRBV9,few,TRBJ2-3,.,CASSVVGLKTDTQYF,TGTGCCAGCAGCGTGGTAGGACTCAAAACAGATACGCAGTATTTT
TRBV27,.,TRBJ2-7,.,CASWTEWGGSYEQYF,TGTGCCAGCTGGACAGAGTGGGGTGGATCCTACGAGCAGTACTTC
TRBV7-6,.,TRBJ2-7,.,CASSIGYEQYF,TGTGCCAGCAGCATCGGGTACGAGCAGTACTTC
TRBV5-6,.,TRBJ1-2,TRBD1,CASSGQGRDYGYTF,TGTGCCAGCAGCGGACAGGGTAGAGACTATGGCTACACCTTC
TRBV6-1,.,TRBJ2-7,TRBD1,CASSAWDSPNSEQYF,TGTGCCAGCAGTGCTTGGGACAGCCCCAACTCCGAGCAGTACTTC
TRBV29-1,.,TRBJ1-1,.,CSAARQMNTEAFF,TGCAGCGCAGCCCGACAGATGAACACTGAAGCTTTCTTT
TRBV6-1,.,TRBJ1-3,TRBD1,CASSAPLSRDSSGNTIYF,TGTGCCAGCAGTGCCCCATTATCTCGGGACAGCTCTGGAAACACCATATATTTT